The sequence of this T cell receptor beta chain was determined in a study of T cell responses to AZD1222 COVID-19 vaccine. Germline lookup yields CDR1 LNHDA and CDR2 SQIVND (reference sequence). The CDR3 length is 15 residues. V gave up 1 base and J gave up 4 bases; unmatched junction bases: 5. Clones were sequenced by immunoSEQ multiplex PCR, and TCRdb holds only the in-frame ones, with some missing. The sample lists roughly 150,000 clones; around 87% were seen once. V gene TRBV19 combines with J gene TRBJ1-2; 8 nucleotides align to TRBD1. The sample here was peripheral blood, taken 28 days after the second AZD1222 dose. The sequence derives from an adult who received the AZD1222 COVID-19 vaccine. CDR3 residues: CASSIAGGEVYGYTF. The DNA for the CDR3 is TGTGCCAGTAGTATAGCAGGGGGCGAAGTCTATGGCTACACCTTC.